This T cell receptor (beta chain) was profiled in a study of blood T cell repertoires in COVID-19. Whole-study context: PBMCs, B-cell-depleted T cells, or T cells provided the cDNA or gDNA that made up the material.

This clone was detected a few times. In the authors' workflow: The authors estimated nucleated cell counts from reference gene primer amplification. Profiling relied on immunoSEQ multiplex PCR, and the TCRdb table lists in-frame clones only, not all of them. The D gene and trimming were derived from the DNA, and the V and J assignments and clone size from that table. The table has about 83,000 clones, roughly 87% seen once. Trimming removed 5 bases from V and 1 base from J; junction bases left unmatched: 5. This CDR3 is 17 amino acids long. Germline values: CDR1 SGHRS, CDR2 YFSETQ. The sequence came from a woman aged 45-60 years with active or convalescent COVID-19. Sequenced material: peripheral blood. The V call is TRBV5-1, the J call TRBJ2-1, with TRBD2 matching 14 bases. The CDR3 spells CASSRLAGGISYNEQFF. For the CDR3, the DNA is TGCGCCAGCAGTCGACTAGCGGGGGGGATTTCCTACAATGAGCAGTTCTTC.